This TCR beta chain was identified during a study of CD8+ T cells in alopecia areata. The wider study: Tofacitinib was taken orally by treated patients, and the dose was 5 to 10 mg twice daily.

This clone has just a few counts. What it binds is not known. Extracted RNA was reverse transcribed, and the resulting cDNA served as sequencing template. The method was immunoSEQ multiplex PCR; TCRdb's version includes in-frame clones alone and lacks a portion of them. Seen here are about 15,000 clones, roughly 60% observed once, and the top ten hold approximately 13%. General study results and limits: Affected scalp, especially in alopecia totalis/universalis, had a higher clonality than normal scalp did. Normal skin's resident alphabeta T cells are also sequenced in scalp samples. Whereas mice showed it more clearly, TCR sharing across patients was murkier, possibly because of HLA.

Researchers gathered lesional scalp punch biopsies and peripheral blood from patients with alopecia areata. The ends were cut back, 1 base at V and 2 bases at J, with 12 bases in the middle. The CDR3 runs to 15 residues. CDR1 and CDR2 (germline): SEHNR, FQNEAQ (reference sequence). Sequenced material: skin. This TCR derives from a human donor with alopecia areata. The J gene is TRBJ2-7, the V gene TRBV7-9; no definite D call. The CDR3 reads CASSLDVGSAYEQYF. For the CDR3, the DNA is TGTGCCAGCAGCTTAGACGTTGGCAGTGCCTACGAGCAGTACTTC.